Shown below are 11 T cell receptor beta chains from a single sample sequenced in a study of blood T cell repertoires in COVID-19. Generated by immunoSEQ multiplex PCR, the TCRdb table keeps only in-frame clones and is missing some. There are 350,000 to 400,000 clones in the sample; just over 90% occur only once, and around 0.94% lies in the top ten. The sequenced sample was PBMCs or T cells enriched from blood (not recorded which). These receptors all come from a woman aged 40-49 years who had been exposed to COVID-19.

The V and J genes are TRBV4-1 and TRBJ1-4; TRBD1 matches 7 bases. The CDR3 is 13 residues long. Germline CDR1 is MGHRA and CDR2 is YSYEKL. J lost 10 bases, V lost 2 bases, and 4 bases had no gene match. Here the CDR3 reads CASSQLPGGKLFF. The CDR3 DNA reads as TGCGCCAGCAGCCAACTCCCAGGGGGAAAACTGTTTTTT.

The CDR3 DNA sequence: TGCAGTGCTAGTAGGGGGGGAGCGGGAAGAAACGAGCAGTACTTC. This encodes CSASRGGAGRNEQYF. The V gene is TRBV20-1, the J gene TRBJ2-7; possibly TRBD2 for D (7 bases). CDR1 is DFQATT, CDR2 SNEGSKA, per germline (reference sequence). The CDR3 is made up of 15 amino acids. Deletions cut 3 bases from V and 5 bases from J, with 20 bases between.

V usage is TRBV2 and J usage is TRBJ1-4; no definite D call. This CDR3 spans 13 amino acids. Trimming removed 6 bases from V and 7 bases from J, with 12 bases in between. CDR1 SNHLY and CDR2 FYNNEI come from the germline V gene. The CDR3 DNA reads TGTGCCAGCAGAAGACGGAGATCTGAAAAACTGTTTTTT. Translated, it gives CASRRRRSEKLFF.

This chain links TRBV27 with TRBJ1-5; 7 bases are a match to TRBD1. Germline V gives CDR1 MNHEY, CDR2 SMNVEV (reference sequence). The CDR3 length is 14 residues. Trimming removed 5 bases from V and 4 bases from J; junction bases left unmatched: 5. This CDR3 is CASSETGRNQPQHF. The DNA of the CDR3 is TGTGCCAGCAGTGAGACAGGGAGGAATCAGCCCCAGCATTTT.

V usage is TRBV18 and J usage is TRBJ1-2; no reliable D call. Germline CDR1 and CDR2: KGHSH and LQKENI. V gave up 0 bases and J gave up 4 bases, with 15 bases separating them. The CDR3 runs to 16 residues. In DNA, the CDR3 is TGTGCCAGCTCACCACCGGGCGGGGTCTCGAGCTATGGCTACACCTTC. Encoded protein: CASSPPGGVSSYGYTF.

This clone was observed a handful of times. The rearrangement joins TRBV5-6 to TRBJ1-6; a possible D gene is TRBD1 (6 bases). The germline V gene has CDR1 SGHDT and CDR2 YYEEEE. The CDR3 totals 14 residues. Between the trimmed V and J ends, which lost 3 bases and 4 bases, there was a span of 8 bases. The CDR3 sequence: CASSYGQYNSPLHF. For the CDR3, the DNA is TGTGCCAGCAGCTACGGACAGTATAATTCACCCCTCCACTTT.

The chain couples TRBV19 to TRBJ1-1; TRBD1 might be the D (5 bases). Germline V CDR1 and CDR2: LNHDA, SQIVND (reference sequence). CDR3 size: 14 residues. V lost 3 bases and J lost 2, with 10 bases in between. For the CDR3, the DNA is TGTGCCAGTAGTATTACCGACAGAAACACTGAAGCTTTCTTT. It is translated as CASSITDRNTEAFF.

This rearrangement joins TRBV2 to TRBJ1-2; D is unresolved. The CDR3 extends over 15 amino acids. Trimming pared 2 bases from V and 2 bases from J, leaving 12 bases between. The germline gives CDR1 SNHLY, CDR2 FYNNEI. The CDR3 DNA follows: TGTGCCAGCAGTGAAAGTGCCAGAACCAACTATGGCTACACCTTC. This encodes CASSESARTNYGYTF.

CDR3 residues: CASLPRGRNQPQHF. CDR3 nucleotide sequence: TGTGCCAGCCTGCCCAGGGGGAGAAATCAGCCCCAGCATTTT. This chain uses TRBV6-5 with TRBJ1-5, with 7 positions matching TRBD1. Germline CDR1 and CDR2: MNHEY and SVGAGI. V lost 8 bases to trimming and J lost 4 bases; unmatched junction nucleotides: 8. The CDR3 length is 14 residues.

The J gene is TRBJ1-6, the V gene TRBV3-1 (or the pseudogene TRBV3-2), with TRBD1 matching 10 bases. The J segment lost 8 bases and the V segment lost 2 bases, leaving 6 bases of the junction unmatched. The length of the CDR3 is 16 residues. The germline V gene encodes CDR1 LGHDT and CDR2 YNNKEL (reference sequence). CDR3 residues: CASSQRSGQGDSPLHF. For the CDR3, the DNA is TGTGCCAGCAGCCAAAGGAGTGGACAGGGGGATTCACCCCTCCACTTT.

This clone has just one count. The J gene is TRBJ2-3, the V gene TRBV25-1, with a weak D call TRBD1 (6 bases). CDR3 size: 15 residues. With 3 bases removed from V and 3 bases from J, the gap between germline ends came to 13 bases. Germline CDR1 MGHDK, CDR2 SYGVNS. The CDR3 DNA is TGTGCCAGCAGTGATGATAACAGGGCAACAGATACGCAGTATTTT. As protein: CASSDDNRATDTQYF.